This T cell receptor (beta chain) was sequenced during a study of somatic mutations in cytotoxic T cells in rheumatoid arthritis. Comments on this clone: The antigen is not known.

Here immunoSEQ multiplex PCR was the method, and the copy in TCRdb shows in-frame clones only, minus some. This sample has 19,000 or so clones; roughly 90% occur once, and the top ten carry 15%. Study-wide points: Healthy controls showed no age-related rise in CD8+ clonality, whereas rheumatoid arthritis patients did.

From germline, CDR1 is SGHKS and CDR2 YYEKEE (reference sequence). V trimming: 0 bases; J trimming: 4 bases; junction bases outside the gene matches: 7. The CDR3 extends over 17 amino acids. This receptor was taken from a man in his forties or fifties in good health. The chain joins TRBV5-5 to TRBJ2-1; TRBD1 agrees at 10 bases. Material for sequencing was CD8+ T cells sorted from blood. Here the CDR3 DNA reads TGTGCCAGCAGCTTGGATAGGCGACAGGGGGCGTACAATGAGCAGTTCTTC. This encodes CASSLDRRQGAYNEQFF. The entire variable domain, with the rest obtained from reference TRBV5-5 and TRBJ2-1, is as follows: DAGVTQSPTHLIKTRGQQVTLRCSPISGHKSVSWYQQVLGQGPQFIFQYYEKEERGRGNFPDRFSARQFPNYSSELNVNALLLGDSALYLCASSLDRRQGAYNEQFFGPGTRLTVL.